A selection of T cell receptor beta chains follows, all from one sample in a study of blood T cell repertoires in COVID-19. TCRdb's copy holds only in-frame clones and misses some; the assay was immunoSEQ multiplex PCR. In the table there are roughly 140,000 clones, 75% to 85% of which are singletons. What was sequenced was peripheral blood. The receptors shown here come from a human donor with acute or convalescent COVID-19. The donor label of this sample is uncertain. Both conserved end residues are part of each CDR3. The D gene is left open where the match is weak. For some rows the clone size is stated as once, few or many, or as a class when expanded; others skip it.

cdr3_aa: CASSRTPGGDSNQPQHF
clone_size: once
d_call: .
v_call: TRBV6-6

cdr3_aa: CASSYGGGTEAFF
clone_size: .
d_call: .
v_call: TRBV6-5

cdr3_aa: CASSLTGAPGYTF
clone_size: .
d_call: TRBD1
v_call: TRBV5-6

cdr3_aa: CASSLRPQLDTQYF
clone_size: .
d_call: .
v_call: TRBV7-2

cdr3_aa: CASSQEIAVNTGELFF
clone_size: few
d_call: .
v_call: TRBV14

cdr3_aa: CASSSGIGRSGYTF
clone_size: .
d_call: .
v_call: TRBV7-6

cdr3_aa: CATSDDGSGQPQHF
clone_size: .
d_call: .
v_call: TRBV24-1

cdr3_aa: CASSENYRETETQYF
clone_size: .
d_call: .
v_call: TRBV9

cdr3_aa: CASRTGQLLPQHF
clone_size: .
d_call: TRBD1
v_call: TRBV2

cdr3_aa: CASSIMTGPTEAFF
clone_size: .
d_call: TRBD1
v_call: TRBV11-2

cdr3_aa: CASSLAGGGNTEAFF
clone_size: once
d_call: .
v_call: TRBV7-6

cdr3_aa: CASSQVGTGSTDTQYF
clone_size: once
d_call: .
v_call: TRBV4-1

cdr3_aa: CASSHGQGPRNGYTF
clone_size: once
d_call: .
v_call: TRBV5-1

cdr3_aa: CASSEQGGQPQHF
clone_size: .
d_call: .
v_call: TRBV6-1

cdr3_aa: CAWDRQGRTEAFF
clone_size: once
d_call: TRBD1
v_call: TRBV30

cdr3_aa: CASSMSFPTDTQYF
clone_size: .
d_call: .
v_call: TRBV19

cdr3_aa: CASSQGQKENGYTF
clone_size: .
d_call: TRBD1
v_call: TRBV3-1/TRBV3-2

cdr3_aa: CASSIGTSGRRFF
clone_size: once
d_call: TRBD2
v_call: TRBV19

cdr3_aa: CASMNGRGSYNSPLHF
clone_size: .
d_call: .
v_call: TRBV2

cdr3_aa: CASTPANQGGWGEQFF
clone_size: .
d_call: TRBD2
v_call: TRBV2

cdr3_aa: CASSHKNTEAFF
clone_size: .
d_call: .
v_call: TRBV27

cdr3_aa: CASSLATVPEGYTF
clone_size: .
d_call: .
v_call: TRBV7-9

cdr3_aa: CASSFSQGMGNQPQHF
clone_size: .
d_call: .
v_call: TRBV6-5

cdr3_aa: CASRHPGLVIRRTEQFF
clone_size: .
d_call: TRBD2
v_call: TRBV2

cdr3_aa: CASSSDRGRGNTEAFF
clone_size: .
d_call: TRBD1
v_call: TRBV27

cdr3_aa: CASSIQPTGPNQPQHF
clone_size: .
d_call: TRBD1
v_call: TRBV19

cdr3_aa: CASSFGGGTGRSGGYTF
clone_size: .
d_call: .
v_call: TRBV13

cdr3_aa: CASSSLWTGNTGELFF
clone_size: once
d_call: TRBD1
v_call: TRBV7-9

cdr3_aa: CASSSQTRGRYEQYF
clone_size: .
d_call: .
v_call: TRBV5-6

cdr3_aa: CASSLGSGTGASLAKNIQYF
clone_size: few
d_call: TRBD1
v_call: TRBV5-1

cdr3_aa: CASSSFGGDFYGYTF
clone_size: .
d_call: .
v_call: TRBV11-2

cdr3_aa: CASSSGQEREKLFF
clone_size: few
d_call: TRBD1
v_call: TRBV6-5

cdr3_aa: CASTENGVRGIF
clone_size: .
d_call: TRBD1
v_call: TRBV7-9

cdr3_aa: CASSLVRGDTQYF
clone_size: .
d_call: TRBD1
v_call: TRBV27

cdr3_aa: CASSFQGADNQPQHF
clone_size: few
d_call: TRBD1
v_call: TRBV7-2

cdr3_aa: CASSHTGTGEANYGYTF
clone_size: .
d_call: TRBD1
v_call: TRBV3-1/TRBV3-2

cdr3_aa: CASSLLSGGGEQFF
clone_size: .
d_call: .
v_call: TRBV9

cdr3_aa: CASSLSQFNSPLHF
clone_size: .
d_call: .
v_call: TRBV5-1

cdr3_aa: CASSWTVKETQYF
clone_size: .
d_call: .
v_call: TRBV6-5

cdr3_aa: CASSLTANTEAFF
clone_size: .
d_call: .
v_call: TRBV12-3/TRBV12-4

cdr3_aa: CASSFYRQGPNQPQHF
clone_size: .
d_call: TRBD1
v_call: TRBV5-5

cdr3_aa: CASSQVWGGLQPQHF
clone_size: .
d_call: .
v_call: TRBV4-1

cdr3_aa: CASSQLILADTEAFF
clone_size: .
d_call: .
v_call: TRBV4-1

cdr3_aa: CASSLTQGDGYTF
clone_size: .
d_call: .
v_call: TRBV28

cdr3_aa: CASSSQGNQPQHF
clone_size: .
d_call: .
v_call: TRBV10-2

cdr3_aa: CASRPGGGAGNIQYF
clone_size: .
d_call: TRBD2
v_call: TRBV19

cdr3_aa: CASSLGSGGLYEQYF
clone_size: .
d_call: TRBD2
v_call: TRBV7-9

cdr3_aa: CASSIQRGAGNTIYF
clone_size: .
d_call: .
v_call: TRBV19

cdr3_aa: CASRPLGNEQFF
clone_size: .
d_call: .
v_call: TRBV12-3/TRBV12-4

cdr3_aa: CASRVELAGGSSSYNEQFF
clone_size: .
d_call: TRBD2
v_call: TRBV19

cdr3_aa: CASRGKGQGAWNTEAFF
clone_size: .
d_call: TRBD1
v_call: TRBV2

cdr3_aa: CASSIRTDNEKLFF
clone_size: once
d_call: .
v_call: TRBV19

cdr3_aa: CASSERGGLSEQFF
clone_size: once
d_call: .
v_call: TRBV6-1